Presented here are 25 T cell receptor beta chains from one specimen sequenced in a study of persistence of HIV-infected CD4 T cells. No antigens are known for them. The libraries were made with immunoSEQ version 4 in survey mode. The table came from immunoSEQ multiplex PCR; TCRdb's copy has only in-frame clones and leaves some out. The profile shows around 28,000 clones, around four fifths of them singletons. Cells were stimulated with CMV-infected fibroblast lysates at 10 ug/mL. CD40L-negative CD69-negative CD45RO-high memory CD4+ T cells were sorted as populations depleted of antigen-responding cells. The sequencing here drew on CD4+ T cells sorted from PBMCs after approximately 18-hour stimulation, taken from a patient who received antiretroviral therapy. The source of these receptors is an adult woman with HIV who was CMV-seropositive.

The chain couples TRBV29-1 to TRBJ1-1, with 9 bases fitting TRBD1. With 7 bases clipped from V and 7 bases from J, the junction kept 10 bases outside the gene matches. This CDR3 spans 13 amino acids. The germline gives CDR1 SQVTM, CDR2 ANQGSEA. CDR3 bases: TGCAGCGCTATCGGGACAGGGATGGGTGAAGCTTTCTTT. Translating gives CSAIGTGMGEAFF.

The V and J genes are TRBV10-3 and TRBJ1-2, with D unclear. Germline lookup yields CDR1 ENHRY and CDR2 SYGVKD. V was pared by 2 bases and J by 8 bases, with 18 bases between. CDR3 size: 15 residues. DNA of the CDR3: TGTGCCATCAGTGAGCCGGTTCAGGTAATGGGAGGCTACACCTTC. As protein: CAISEPVQVMGGYTF.

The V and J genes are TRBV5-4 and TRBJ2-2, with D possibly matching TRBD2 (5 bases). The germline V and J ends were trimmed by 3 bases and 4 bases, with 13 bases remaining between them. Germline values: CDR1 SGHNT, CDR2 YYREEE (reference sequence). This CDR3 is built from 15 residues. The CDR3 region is CASSSGIHSTGELFF. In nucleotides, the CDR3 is TGTGCCAGCAGCTCCGGGATACATTCCACCGGGGAGCTGTTTTTT.

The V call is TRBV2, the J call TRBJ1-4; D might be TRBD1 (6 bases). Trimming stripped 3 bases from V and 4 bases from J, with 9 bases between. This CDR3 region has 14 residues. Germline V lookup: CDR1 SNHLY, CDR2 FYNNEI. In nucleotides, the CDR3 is TGTGCCAGCAGTGACGACAGGTTTAATGAAAAACTGTTTTTT. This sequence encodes CASSDDRFNEKLFF.

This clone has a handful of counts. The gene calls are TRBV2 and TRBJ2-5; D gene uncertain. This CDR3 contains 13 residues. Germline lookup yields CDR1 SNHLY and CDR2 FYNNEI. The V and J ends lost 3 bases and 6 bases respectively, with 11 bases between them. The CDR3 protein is CASSEERLKTQYF. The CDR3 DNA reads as TGTGCCAGCAGTGAGGAGAGGTTGAAGACCCAGTACTTC.

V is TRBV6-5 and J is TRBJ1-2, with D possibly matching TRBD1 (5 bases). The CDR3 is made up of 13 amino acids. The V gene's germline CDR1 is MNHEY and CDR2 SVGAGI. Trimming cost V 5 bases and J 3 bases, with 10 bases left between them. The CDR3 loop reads CASSLTDYYGYTF. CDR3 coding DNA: TGTGCCAGCAGTCTGACAGACTACTATGGCTACACCTTC.

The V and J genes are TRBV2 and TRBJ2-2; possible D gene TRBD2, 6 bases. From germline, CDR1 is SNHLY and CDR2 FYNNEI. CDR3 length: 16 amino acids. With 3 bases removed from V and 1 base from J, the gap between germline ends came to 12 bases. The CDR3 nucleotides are TGTGCCAGCAGTGAGCGGGTAGCGGTGAACACCGGGGAGCTGTTTTTT. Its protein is CASSERVAVNTGELFF. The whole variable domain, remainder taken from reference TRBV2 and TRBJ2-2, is EPEVTQTPSHQVTQMGQEVILRCVPISNHLYFYWYRQILGQKVEFLVSFYNNEISEKSEIFDDQFSVERPDGSNFTLKIRSTKLEDSAMYFCASSERVAVNTGELFFGEGSRLTVL.

CDR3 sequence: CASRVSFHTGELFF. CDR3 bases: TGTGCCAGCAGGGTTAGTTTTCACACCGGGGAGCTGTTTTTT. The chain couples TRBV27 to TRBJ2-2; the D is unclear. There are 14 residues in the CDR3. The germline gives CDR1 MNHEY, CDR2 SMNVEV (reference sequence). Trimming left V 6 bases short and J 3 bases short, with 11 bases between.

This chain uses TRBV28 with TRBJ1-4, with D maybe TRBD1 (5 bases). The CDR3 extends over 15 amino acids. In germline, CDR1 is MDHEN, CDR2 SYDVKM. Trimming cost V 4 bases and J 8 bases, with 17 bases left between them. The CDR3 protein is CASSSSGLTEEKLFF. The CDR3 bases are TGTGCCAGCAGTTCCTCGGGGCTAACCGAGGAAAAACTGTTTTTT.

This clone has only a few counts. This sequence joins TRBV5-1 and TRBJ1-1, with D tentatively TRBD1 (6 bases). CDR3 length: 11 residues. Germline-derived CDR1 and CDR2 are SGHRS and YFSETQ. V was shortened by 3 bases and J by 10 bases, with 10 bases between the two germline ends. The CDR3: CASSSGVGAFF. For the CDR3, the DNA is TGCGCCAGCAGCTCAGGGGTAGGAGCTTTCTTT.

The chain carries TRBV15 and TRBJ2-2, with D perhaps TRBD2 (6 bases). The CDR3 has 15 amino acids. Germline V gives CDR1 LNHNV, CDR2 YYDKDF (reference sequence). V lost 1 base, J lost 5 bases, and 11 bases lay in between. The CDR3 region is CATSRAGTGTGELFF. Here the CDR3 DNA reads TGTGCCACCAGCAGAGCCGGGACTGGAACCGGGGAGCTGTTTTTT.

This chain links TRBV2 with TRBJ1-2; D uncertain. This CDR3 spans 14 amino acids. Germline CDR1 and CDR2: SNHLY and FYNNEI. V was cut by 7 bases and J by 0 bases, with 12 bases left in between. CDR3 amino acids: CASIQNPSNYGYTF. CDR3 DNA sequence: TGTGCCAGCATCCAGAATCCCTCTAACTATGGCTACACCTTC.

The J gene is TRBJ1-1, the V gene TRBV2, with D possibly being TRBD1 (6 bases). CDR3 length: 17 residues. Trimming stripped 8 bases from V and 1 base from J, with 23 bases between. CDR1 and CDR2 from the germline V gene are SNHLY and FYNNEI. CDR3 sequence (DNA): TGTGCCAGCGGGGCATGGAGGTTGAAACAGGGGAACACTGAAGCTTTCTTT. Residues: CASGAWRLKQGNTEAFF. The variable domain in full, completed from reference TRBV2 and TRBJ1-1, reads EPEVTQTPSHQVTQMGQEVILRCVPISNHLYFYWYRQILGQKVEFLVSFYNNEISEKSEIFDDQFSVERPDGSNFTLKIRSTKLEDSAMYFCASGAWRLKQGNTEAFFGQGTRLTVV.

The CDR3 bases are TGTGCCAGCAGCCAAGAAGGTGGAGCCGGGGACAATCAGCCCCAGCATTTT. This translates into CASSQEGGAGDNQPQHF. The V gene is TRBV4-2, the J gene TRBJ1-5; D remains ambiguous. Germline CDR1 LGHNA, CDR2 YNFKEQ. The CDR3 is made up of 17 amino acids. V dropped 0 bases and J dropped 3 bases, with 15 bases sitting between them.

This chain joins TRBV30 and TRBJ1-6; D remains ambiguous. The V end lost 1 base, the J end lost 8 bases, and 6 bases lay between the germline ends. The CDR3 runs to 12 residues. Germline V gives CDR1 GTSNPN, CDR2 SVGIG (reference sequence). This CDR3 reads CAWSDLDSPLHF. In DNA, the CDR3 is TGTGCCTGGAGTGATTTAGATTCACCCCTCCACTTT.

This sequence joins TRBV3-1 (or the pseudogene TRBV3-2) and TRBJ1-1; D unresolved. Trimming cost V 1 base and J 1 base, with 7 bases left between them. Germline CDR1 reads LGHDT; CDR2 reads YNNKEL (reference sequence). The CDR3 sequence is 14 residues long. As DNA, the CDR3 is TGTGCCAGCAGCCAAGTAAGCCGGAACACTGAAGCTTTCTTT. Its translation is CASSQVSRNTEAFF.

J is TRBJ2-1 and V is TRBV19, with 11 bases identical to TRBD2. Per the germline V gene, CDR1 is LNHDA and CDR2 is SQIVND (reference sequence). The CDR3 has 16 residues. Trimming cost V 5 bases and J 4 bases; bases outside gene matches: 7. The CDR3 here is CASSERGTSGYNEQFF. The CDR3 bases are TGTGCCAGTAGTGAGCGTGGGACTAGCGGATACAATGAGCAGTTCTTC.

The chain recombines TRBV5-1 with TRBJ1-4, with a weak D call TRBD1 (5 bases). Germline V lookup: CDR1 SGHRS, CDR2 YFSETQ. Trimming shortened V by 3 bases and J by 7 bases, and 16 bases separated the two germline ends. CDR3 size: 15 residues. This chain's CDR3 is CASSSQGRVGEKLFF. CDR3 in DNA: TGCGCCAGCAGCTCCCAAGGCAGGGTTGGTGAAAAACTGTTTTTT.

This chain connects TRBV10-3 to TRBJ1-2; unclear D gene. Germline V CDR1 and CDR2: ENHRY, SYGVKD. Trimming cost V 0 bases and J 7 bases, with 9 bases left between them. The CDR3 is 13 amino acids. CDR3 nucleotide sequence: TGTGCCATCAGTGAGTCCGGGGTGAGTGGCTACACCTTC. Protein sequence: CAISESGVSGYTF.

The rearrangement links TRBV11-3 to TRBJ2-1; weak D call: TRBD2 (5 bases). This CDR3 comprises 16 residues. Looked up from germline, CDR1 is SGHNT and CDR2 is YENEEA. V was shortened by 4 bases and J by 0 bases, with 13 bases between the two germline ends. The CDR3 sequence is CASSSRTSSSYNEQFF. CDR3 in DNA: TGTGCCAGCAGCTCCCGGACTTCAAGCTCCTACAATGAGCAGTTCTTC.

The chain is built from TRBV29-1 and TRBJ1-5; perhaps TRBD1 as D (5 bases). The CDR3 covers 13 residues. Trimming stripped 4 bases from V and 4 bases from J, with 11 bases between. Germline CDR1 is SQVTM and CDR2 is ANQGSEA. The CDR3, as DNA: TGCAGCGTTGTGGCAGGGAAGAATCAGCCCCAGCATTTT. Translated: CSVVAGKNQPQHF.

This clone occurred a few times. The chain's CDR3 is CSVRGSNTGELFF. CDR3 nucleotides: TGCAGCGTTCGTGGCAGTAACACCGGGGAGCTGTTTTTT. V usage is TRBV29-1 and J usage is TRBJ2-2; D not resolved. Trimming took 5 bases from V and 2 from J, leaving 9 bases between them. Germline V gene lookup returns CDR1 SQVTM and CDR2 ANQGSEA. The CDR3 has 13 residues.

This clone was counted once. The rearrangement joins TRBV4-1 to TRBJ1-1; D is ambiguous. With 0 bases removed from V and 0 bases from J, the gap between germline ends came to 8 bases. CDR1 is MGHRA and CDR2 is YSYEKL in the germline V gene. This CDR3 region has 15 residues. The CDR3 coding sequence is TGCGCCAGCAGCCAAGATCAGTCAGTGAACACTGAAGCTTTCTTT. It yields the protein CASSQDQSVNTEAFF.

Written as DNA, the CDR3 is TGTGCCAGTAGGCCTCGGGGCTGGGGAGATACTGAAGCTTTCTTT. As protein: CASRPRGWGDTEAFF. The chain carries TRBV19 and TRBJ1-1, with D possibly being TRBD1 (5 bases). Per germline, CDR1 LNHDA and CDR2 SQIVND (reference sequence). The CDR3 consists of 15 residues. Trimming shortened V by 6 bases and J by 5 bases, and 19 bases separated the two germline ends.

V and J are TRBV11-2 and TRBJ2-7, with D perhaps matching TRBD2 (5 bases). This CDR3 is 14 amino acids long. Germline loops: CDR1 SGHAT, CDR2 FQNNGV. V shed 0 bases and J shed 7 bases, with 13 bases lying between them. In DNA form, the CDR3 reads TGTGCCAGCAGCTTAGACCGGGGAAGAAAAGAGCAGTACTTC. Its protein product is CASSLDRGRKEQYF.